The source of this TCR beta chain is a study of blood T cell repertoires in COVID-19. Source study methods: For nucleated cells, counts were estimated from reference gene primer amplification. The repertoire was sequenced with immunoSEQ multiplex PCR; TCRdb's copy has only in-frame clones and lacks some. For V, J and clone size, that table is used; D and trimming come from the DNA. The data hold about 160,000 clones, with approximately 88% observed a single time. From germline, CDR1 is MNHEY and CDR2 SMNVEV (reference sequence). The ends lost 5 bases at V and 5 bases at J; junction bases unmatched: 12. This CDR3 spans 16 amino acids.

The sequenced material came from peripheral blood. This rearrangement joins TRBV27 to TRBJ2-3, with TRBD2 matching 8 bases. This sequence originates from a woman aged 55-70 years who had recovered from COVID-19. The CDR3 coding sequence is TGTGCCAGCAGTGGGTTCAGGAGCGGGGGCAGAGATACGCAGTATTTT. It specifies CASSGFRSGGRDTQYF.